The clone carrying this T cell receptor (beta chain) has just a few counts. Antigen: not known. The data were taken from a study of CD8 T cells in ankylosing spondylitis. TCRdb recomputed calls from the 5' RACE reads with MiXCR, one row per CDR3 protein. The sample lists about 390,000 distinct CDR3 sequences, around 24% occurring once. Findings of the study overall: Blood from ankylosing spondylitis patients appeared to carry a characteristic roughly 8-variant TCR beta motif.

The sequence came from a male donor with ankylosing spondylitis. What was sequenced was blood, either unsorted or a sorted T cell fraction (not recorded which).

The CDR3 DNA reads TGCAGTGCCCAGGGGCAGAGCTCCTACAATGAGCAGTTCTTC. It encodes CSAQGQSSYNEQFF. The chain carries TRBV20-1 and TRBJ2-1; possible D gene TRBD1, 6 bases. Trimming cost V 6 bases and J 0 bases, with 12 bases left between them. The CDR3 is made up of 14 amino acids. The V gene's germline CDR1 is DFQATT and CDR2 SNEGSKA (reference sequence).